The next 9 T cell receptor beta chains were all read from a single sample in a study of T cell repertoires in cytomegalovirus infection. TCRdb recomputed calls from the reads with MiXCR, one row per CDR3 protein. The repertoire has roughly 500,000 distinct CDR3 sequences, about 10% of them found once; the top ten carry around 9.6%. Input material: PBMCs. Receptors were obtained from a human donor in good health (CMV status not recorded). Some clones in this sample may be carry-over from other donors' samples.

This clonotype was recorded many times. The chain recombines TRBV19 with TRBJ1-2, with D possibly TRBD1 on 5 matching bases. Germline V gene lookup returns CDR1 LNHDA and CDR2 SQIVND (reference sequence). The CDR3 runs 15 residues. Trimming took 7 bases from V and 2 from J, leaving 17 bases between them. CDR3 sequence: CASNSWGVRNYGYTF. CDR3 bases: TGTGCCAGTAACTCATGGGGGGTAAGGAACTATGGCTACACCTTC.

The rearrangement links TRBV12-3 or TRBV12-4 to TRBJ2-3; possible D gene TRBD2, 6 bases. V lost 4 bases and J 5 bases, leaving 13 bases between the germline ends. This CDR3 region has 14 residues. The CDR3 here is CASSSRLVIDTQYF. In DNA, the CDR3 is TGTGCCAGCAGTTCCCGACTAGTGATAGATACGCAGTATTTT.

This clonotype appeared many times. V gene TRBV3-1 combines with J gene TRBJ2-3; 13 nucleotides align to TRBD2. The CDR3 sequence is 16 residues long. J lost 6 bases, V lost 5 bases, and 8 bases had no gene match. CDR1 and CDR2 from the germline V gene are LGHDT and YNNKEL (reference sequence). Written as DNA, the CDR3 is TGTGCCAGCAGCGGAAGGCGACTAGCGGGAGGCGATACGCAGTATTTT. As protein: CASSGRRLAGGDTQYF.

This clonotype was observed a handful of times. The rearrangement links TRBV6-2 or TRBV6-3 to TRBJ2-4, with 7 bases matching TRBD2. V gave up 6 bases and J gave up 3 bases; unmatched junction bases: 8. The CDR3 is 15 residues long. Germline assignment: CDR1 MNHEY and CDR2 SVGEGT. CDR3 sequence reads: CASRGGRVGKNIQYF. CDR3 in DNA: TGTGCCAGCAGAGGAGGGAGGGTAGGCAAAAACATTCAGTACTTC.

This clonotype has just a few counts. The chain joins TRBV12-5 to TRBJ2-1; 13 positions agree with TRBD2. V shed 5 bases, J shed 8 bases, and the junction held 15 bases outside the gene matches. The CDR3 spans 18 residues. The germline V gene encodes CDR1 LGHNT and CDR2 FRNRAP. CDR3 residues: CASGLQILAGGPGDEQFF. The DNA for the CDR3 is TGTGCTAGTGGTCTCCAGATACTAGCGGGAGGGCCAGGTGATGAGCAGTTCTTC.

This clonotype has a count of ten or more. CDR3 amino acids: CASSSAGPITGELFF. Written as DNA, the CDR3 is TGTGCCAGCAGCTCGGCCGGGCCTATCACCGGGGAGCTGTTTTTT. This chain uses TRBV27 with TRBJ2-2; D unclear. The V and J ends lost 6 bases and 4 bases respectively, with 15 bases between them. The CDR3 contains 15 residues. Germline V gene lookup returns CDR1 MNHEY and CDR2 SMNVEV (reference sequence).

This clonotype was observed many times. V usage is TRBV28 and J usage is TRBJ2-2, with 8 bases lining up with TRBD1. Germline loops: CDR1 MDHEN, CDR2 SYDVKM. The CDR3 runs to 16 residues. The V and J ends lost 4 bases and 4 bases, in that order; junction bases with no gene match: 8. The CDR3 coding sequence is TGTGCCAGCAGTTCGACAGGGGAGAGTGTCACCGGGGAGCTGTTTTTT. Its protein product is CASSSTGESVTGELFF. Together with reference TRBV28 and TRBJ2-2, the CDR3 gives the full variable domain: DVKVTQSSRYLVKRTGEKVFLECVQDMDHENMFWYRQDPGLGLRLIYFSYDVKMKEKGDIPEGYSVSREKKERFSLILESASTNQTSMYLCASSSTGESVTGELFFGEGSRLTVL.

CDR3 loop: CASSQGPGGGPYEQYF. The CDR3 DNA follows: TGTGCCAGCAGCCAGGGCCCGGGCGGGGGGCCCTACGAGCAGTACTTC. The rearrangement joins TRBV3-1 to TRBJ2-7; 8 bases are shared with TRBD2. With 3 bases clipped from V and 2 bases from J, the junction kept 9 bases outside the gene matches. Germline V gene lookup returns CDR1 LGHDT and CDR2 YNNKEL (reference sequence). This CDR3 region has 16 residues.

This clonotype was recorded many times. The chain links TRBV5-4 to TRBJ1-5; D unresolved. The germline V gene encodes CDR1 SGHNT and CDR2 YYREEE (reference sequence). The CDR3 contains 13 residues. Trimming pared 4 bases from V and 3 bases from J, leaving 8 bases between. CDR3 residues: CASSPGLNQPQHF. The CDR3 nucleotides are TGTGCCAGCAGCCCGGGCCTCAATCAGCCCCAGCATTTT.